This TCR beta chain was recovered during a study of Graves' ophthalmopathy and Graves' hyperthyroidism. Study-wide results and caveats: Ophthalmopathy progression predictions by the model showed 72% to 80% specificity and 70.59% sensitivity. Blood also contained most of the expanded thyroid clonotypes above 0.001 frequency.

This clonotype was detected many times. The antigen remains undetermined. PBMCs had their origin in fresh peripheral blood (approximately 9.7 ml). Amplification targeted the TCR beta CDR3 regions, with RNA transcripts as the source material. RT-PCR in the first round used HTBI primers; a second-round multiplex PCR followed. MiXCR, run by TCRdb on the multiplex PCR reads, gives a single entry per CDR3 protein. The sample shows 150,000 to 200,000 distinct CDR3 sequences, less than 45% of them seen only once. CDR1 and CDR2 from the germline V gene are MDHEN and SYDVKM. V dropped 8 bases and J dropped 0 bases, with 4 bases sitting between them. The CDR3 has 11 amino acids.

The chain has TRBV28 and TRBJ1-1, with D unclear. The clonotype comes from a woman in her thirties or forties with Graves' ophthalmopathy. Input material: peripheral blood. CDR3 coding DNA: TGTGCCAGCTTCATGAACACTGAAGCTTTCTTT. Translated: CASFMNTEAFF.